This T cell receptor beta chain was observed in a study of CD8+ T cells in alopecia areata. At the level of the study: It was oral tofacitinib, at 5 to 10 mg twice daily, that treated patients received.

Treatment meaning: oral pan-JAK inhibitor, 5-10 mg twice daily. As concerns this clone: The antigen remains undetermined.

The CDR3 has 15 amino acids. The germline gives CDR1 MNHEY, CDR2 SVGAGI. The V end was cut by 0 bases, the J end by 5 bases, with 11 bases between. Investigators isolated RNA and reverse transcribed it into cDNA to act as the sequencing template. Sequencing was performed with immunoSEQ multiplex PCR; in TCRdb, only in-frame clones are kept and a portion is missing. The data contain 180,000 or so clones, approximately 53% of them singletons. General study points: Tofacitinib produced a significant decrease in scalp clonality and in expanded CD8+ clones among the top 100. Higher clonality than in normal scalp was seen in lesional scalp, especially alopecia totalis/universalis. Amid tofacitinib therapy, many expanded lesional clones stayed present in scalp and blood.

This TCR was recovered from a human donor with alopecia areata. The source material was CD8+ T cells sorted from blood, sampled at week 24, from a patient treated with tofacitinib. The genes are TRBV6-5 and TRBJ1-5, with a tentative D call TRBD1 (6 bases). The CDR3 DNA sequence: TGTGCCAGCAGTTACTCAGGGGGGCCGCATCAGCCCCAGCATTTT. This codes for CASSYSGGPHQPQHF.